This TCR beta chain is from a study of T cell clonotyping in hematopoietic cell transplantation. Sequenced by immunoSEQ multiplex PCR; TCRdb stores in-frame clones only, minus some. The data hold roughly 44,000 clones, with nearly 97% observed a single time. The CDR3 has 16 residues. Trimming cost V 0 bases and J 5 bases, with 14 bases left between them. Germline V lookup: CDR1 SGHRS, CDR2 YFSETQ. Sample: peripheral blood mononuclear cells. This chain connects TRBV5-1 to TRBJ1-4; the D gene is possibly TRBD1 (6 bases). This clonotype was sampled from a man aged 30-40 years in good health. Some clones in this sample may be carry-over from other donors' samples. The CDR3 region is CASSLGGQPANEKLFF. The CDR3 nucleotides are TGCGCCAGCAGCTTGGGTGGACAGCCCGCAAATGAAAAACTGTTTTTT.